This T cell receptor (beta chain) was identified in a study of blood T cell repertoires in COVID-19. The data were produced by immunoSEQ multiplex PCR, yet TCRdb's version contains in-frame clones alone and is incomplete. The table has just under 150,000 clones, 85% to 90% seen once. J lost 8 bases, V lost 3 bases, and 8 bases had no gene match. This CDR3 has 15 residues. Germline lookup yields CDR1 LNHDA and CDR2 SQIVND (reference sequence). J is TRBJ2-1 and V is TRBV19; 9 bases align to TRBD1. The sample taken for sequencing was peripheral blood. This TCR came from a woman between 50 and 59 years old with active or convalescent COVID-19. The CDR3 region has the DNA TGTGCCAGTAGTATTGCAGGGGACAGGGTGGATGAGCAGTTCTTC. Amino acids: CASSIAGDRVDEQFF.